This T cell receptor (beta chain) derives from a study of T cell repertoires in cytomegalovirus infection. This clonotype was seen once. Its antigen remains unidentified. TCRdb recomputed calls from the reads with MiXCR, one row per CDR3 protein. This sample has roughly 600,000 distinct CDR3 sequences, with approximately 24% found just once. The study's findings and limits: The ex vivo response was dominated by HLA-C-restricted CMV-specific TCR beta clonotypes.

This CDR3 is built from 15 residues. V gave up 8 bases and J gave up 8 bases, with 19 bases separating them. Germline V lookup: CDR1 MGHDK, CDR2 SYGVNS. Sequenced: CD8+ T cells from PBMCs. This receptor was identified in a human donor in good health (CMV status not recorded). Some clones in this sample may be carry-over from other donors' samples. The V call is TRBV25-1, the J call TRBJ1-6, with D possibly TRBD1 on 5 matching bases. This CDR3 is CASLSTESSDSPLHF. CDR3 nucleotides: TGTGCCAGCCTATCGACAGAATCCTCCGATTCACCCCTCCACTTT.